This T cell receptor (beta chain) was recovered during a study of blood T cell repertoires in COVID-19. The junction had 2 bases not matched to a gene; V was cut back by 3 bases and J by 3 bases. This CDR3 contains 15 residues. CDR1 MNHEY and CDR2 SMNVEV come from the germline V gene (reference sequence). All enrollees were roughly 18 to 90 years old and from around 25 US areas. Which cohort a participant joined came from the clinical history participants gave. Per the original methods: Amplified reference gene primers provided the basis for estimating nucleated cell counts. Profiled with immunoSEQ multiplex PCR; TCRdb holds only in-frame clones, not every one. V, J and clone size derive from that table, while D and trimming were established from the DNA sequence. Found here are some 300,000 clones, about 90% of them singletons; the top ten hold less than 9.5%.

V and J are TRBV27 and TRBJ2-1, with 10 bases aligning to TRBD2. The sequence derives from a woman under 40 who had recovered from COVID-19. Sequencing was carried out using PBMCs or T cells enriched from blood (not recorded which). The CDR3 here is CASSLSSGGYNEQFF. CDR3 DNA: TGTGCCAGCAGTTTGTCTAGCGGGGGCTACAATGAGCAGTTCTTC.